These 7 T cell receptor beta chains were sequenced from one sample in a study of control samples from healthy donors and cancer patients. Only in-frame clones appear in the TCRdb table, and some are missing; sequencing was by immunoSEQ multiplex PCR. The data hold 120,000 or so clones, with approximately 88% observed a single time. The sequencing input was blood. Every receptor here comes from a man between 45 and 60 years old in good health.

V usage is TRBV7-2 and J usage is TRBJ2-7; D is unclear. The germline V gene has CDR1 SGHTA and CDR2 FQGNSA. The V end was cut by 6 bases, the J end by 0 bases, with 15 bases between. The CDR3 has 15 residues. The CDR3 sequence: CASSFASLVSYEQYF. The CDR3 coding sequence is TGTGCCAGCAGTTTCGCGAGCCTCGTCTCCTACGAGCAGTACTTC. The variable domain in full, completed from reference TRBV7-2 and TRBJ2-7, reads GAGVSQSPSNKVTEKGKDVELRCDPISGHTALYWYRQSLGQGLEFLIYFQGNSAPDKSGLPSDRFSAERTGGSVSTLTIQRTQQEDSAVYLCASSFASLVSYEQYFGPGTRLTVT.

The CDR3 DNA sequence: TGTGCCAGCAGCTTGCAGCGCACAGATACGCAGTATTTT. Translation gives CASSLQRTDTQYF. The V and J genes are TRBV5-5 and TRBJ2-3; D is uncertain. Trimming removed 1 base from V and 1 base from J, with 4 bases in between. This CDR3 spans 13 amino acids. Germline loops: CDR1 SGHKS, CDR2 YYEKEE (reference sequence). Full variable domain (remainder filled in from reference TRBV5-5 and TRBJ2-3): DAGVTQSPTHLIKTRGQQVTLRCSPISGHKSVSWYQQVLGQGPQFIFQYYEKEERGRGNFPDRFSARQFPNYSSELNVNALLLGDSALYLCASSLQRTDTQYFGPGTRLTVL.

The chain recombines TRBV18 with TRBJ2-1; D not certain. The germline V gene has CDR1 KGHSH and CDR2 LQKENI. Trimming removed 3 bases at V and 9 bases at J, with 9 bases between. The CDR3 has 12 amino acids. This chain's CDR3 is CASSPANTEQFF. In DNA form, the CDR3 reads TGTGCCAGCTCACCGGCCAACACTGAGCAGTTCTTC.

The chain has TRBV5-1 and TRBJ2-3; maybe TRBD1 (6 bases). The CDR3 contains 15 residues. Looked up from germline, CDR1 is SGHRS and CDR2 is YFSETQ. V lost 2 bases and J lost 1, with 11 bases in between. CDR3 nucleotide sequence: TGCGCCAGCAGCTTCACAGGGATCGGCACAGATACGCAGTATTTT. Amino acid sequence: CASSFTGIGTDTQYF.

This clone was found once. The chain combines TRBV25-1 with TRBJ1-5; no definite D call. The V end was cut by 3 bases, the J end by 8 bases, with 2 bases between. Germline V gene data show CDR1 as MGHDK and CDR2 as SYGVNS. This CDR3 spans 10 amino acids. The CDR3 sequence is CASSEEPQHF. The CDR3 nucleotides are TGTGCCAGCAGTGAGGAGCCCCAGCATTTT.

The table lists this clone with a count of one. This rearrangement joins TRBV6-5 to TRBJ1-2; D may be TRBD1 (6 bases). The CDR3 is 12 amino acids. Germline V gene lookup returns CDR1 MNHEY and CDR2 SVGAGI. With 7 bases removed from V and 4 bases from J, the gap between germline ends came to 10 bases. The CDR3 here is CASTTGTYGYTF. CDR3 nucleotide sequence: TGTGCCAGCACAACAGGGACCTATGGCTACACCTTC.

The V and J genes are TRBV2 and TRBJ1-2; D unresolved. V lost 1 base and J lost 3, with 9 bases in between. Per the germline V gene, CDR1 is SNHLY and CDR2 is FYNNEI. The CDR3 length is 14 residues. The CDR3 region has the DNA TGTGCCAGCAGTGAAGACCCCTTCTACTATGGCTACACCTTC. The encoded protein is CASSEDPFYYGYTF.